This TCR beta chain was identified during a study of T cell repertoires in cytomegalovirus infection. The wider study: Matching HLA type, along with CMV infection, was indicated by public TCR beta signatures. Study-level findings and limits: Of the TCR beta families, the public ones yielded a cumulative frequency that identified carriers of CMV plus the relevant HLA.

With 1 base removed from V and 3 bases from J, the gap between germline ends came to 10 bases. This CDR3 has 15 amino acids. Germline assignment: CDR1 SGHTA and CDR2 FQGNSA. As regards this clonotype: Its antigen remains unknown.

MiXCR was run by TCRdb on the reads, yielding one entry per CDR3 protein. The data contain under 90,000 distinct CDR3 sequences, around 49% of them singletons. The chain employs TRBV7-2 and TRBJ2-1; D remains unclear. Sequences were derived from CD8+ T cells from cultured PBMCs, sampled from culture after CMV antigen stimulation. This TCR was sampled from a human donor in good health (CMV status not recorded). Some clones in this sample may be carry-over from other donors' samples. This CDR3 reads CASSLGEGNYNEQFF. In nucleotides, the CDR3 is TGTGCCAGCAGCTTAGGGGAAGGGAACTACAATGAGCAGTTCTTC. The full variable domain, rest sourced from reference TRBV7-2 and TRBJ2-1, is GAGVSQSPSNKVTEKGKDVELRCDPISGHTALYWYRQSLGQGLEFLIYFQGNSAPDKSGLPSDRFSAERTGGSVSTLTIQRTQQEDSAVYLCASSLGEGNYNEQFFGPGTRLTVL.